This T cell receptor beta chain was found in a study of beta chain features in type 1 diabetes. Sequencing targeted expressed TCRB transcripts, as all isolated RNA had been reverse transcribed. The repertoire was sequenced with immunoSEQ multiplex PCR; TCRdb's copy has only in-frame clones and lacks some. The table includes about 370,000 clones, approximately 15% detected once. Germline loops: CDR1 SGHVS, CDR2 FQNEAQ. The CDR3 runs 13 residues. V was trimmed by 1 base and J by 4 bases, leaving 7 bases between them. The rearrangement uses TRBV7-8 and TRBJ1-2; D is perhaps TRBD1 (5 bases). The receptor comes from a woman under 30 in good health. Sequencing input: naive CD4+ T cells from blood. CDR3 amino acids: CASSLVQVYGYTF. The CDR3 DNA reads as TGTGCCAGCAGCTTAGTACAGGTCTATGGCTACACCTTC.